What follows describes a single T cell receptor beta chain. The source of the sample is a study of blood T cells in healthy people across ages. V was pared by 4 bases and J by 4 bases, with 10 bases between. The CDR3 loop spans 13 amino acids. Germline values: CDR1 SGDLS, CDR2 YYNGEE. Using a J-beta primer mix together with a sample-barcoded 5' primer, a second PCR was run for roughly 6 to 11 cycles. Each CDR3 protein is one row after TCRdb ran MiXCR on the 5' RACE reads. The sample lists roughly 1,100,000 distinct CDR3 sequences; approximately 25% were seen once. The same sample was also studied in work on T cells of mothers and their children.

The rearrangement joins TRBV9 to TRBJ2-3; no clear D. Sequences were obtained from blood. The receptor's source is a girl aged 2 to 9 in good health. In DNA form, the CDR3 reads TGTGCCAGCAGCTCCTGGTTGGCAGATACGCAGTATTTT. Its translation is CASSSWLADTQYF.